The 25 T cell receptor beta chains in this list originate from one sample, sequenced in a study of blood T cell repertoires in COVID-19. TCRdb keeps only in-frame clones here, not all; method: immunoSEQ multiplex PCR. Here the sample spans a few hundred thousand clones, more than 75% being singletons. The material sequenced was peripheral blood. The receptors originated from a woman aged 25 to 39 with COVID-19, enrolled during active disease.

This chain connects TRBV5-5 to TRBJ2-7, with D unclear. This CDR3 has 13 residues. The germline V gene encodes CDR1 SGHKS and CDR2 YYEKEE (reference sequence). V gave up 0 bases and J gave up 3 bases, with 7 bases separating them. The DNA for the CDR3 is TGTGCCAGCAGCTTGGTACCAGACTACGAGCAGTACTTC. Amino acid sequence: CASSLVPDYEQYF.

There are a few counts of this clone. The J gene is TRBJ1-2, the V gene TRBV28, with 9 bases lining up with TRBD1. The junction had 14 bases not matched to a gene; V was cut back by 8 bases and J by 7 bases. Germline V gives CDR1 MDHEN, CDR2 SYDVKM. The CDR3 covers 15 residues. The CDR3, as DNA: TGTGCCAGCGCTCGCGGGGACAGGGTCTTAGGTGGCTACACCTTC. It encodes CASARGDRVLGGYTF.

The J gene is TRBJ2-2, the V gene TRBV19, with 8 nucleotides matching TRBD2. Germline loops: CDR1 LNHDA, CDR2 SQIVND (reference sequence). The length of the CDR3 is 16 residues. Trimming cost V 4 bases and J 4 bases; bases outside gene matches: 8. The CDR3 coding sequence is TGTGCCAGTAGTAACGGAGCGGGAGTGTCCACCGGGGAGCTGTTTTTT. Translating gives CASSNGAGVSTGELFF.

The CDR3 spells CASILQGRNTEAFF. In DNA, the CDR3 is TGTGCCAGCATTTTGCAGGGAAGGAACACTGAAGCTTTCTTT. The chain combines TRBV2 with TRBJ1-1; weak D call: TRBD1 (5 bases). Trimming took off 7 bases at V and 1 base at J, with 13 bases between the two ends. Germline V gene sequence: CDR1 SNHLY, CDR2 FYNNEI. The length of the CDR3 is 14 residues.

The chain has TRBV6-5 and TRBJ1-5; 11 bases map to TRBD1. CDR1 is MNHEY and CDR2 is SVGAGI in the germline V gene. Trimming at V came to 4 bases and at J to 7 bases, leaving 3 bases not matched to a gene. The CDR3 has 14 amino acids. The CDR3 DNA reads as TGTGCCAGCAGTTCCGGGACAGGGGGGCAGCCCCAGCATTTT. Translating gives CASSSGTGGQPQHF.

The CDR3 sequence: CAIGGTGRNQPQHF. Written as DNA, the CDR3 is TGTGCCATAGGAGGGACAGGGCGAAATCAGCCCCAGCATTTT. The J gene is TRBJ1-5, the V gene TRBV10-3; TRBD1 matches at 9 bases. There are 14 residues in the CDR3. Germline V gene lookup returns CDR1 ENHRY and CDR2 SYGVKD. After removal of 9 bases from V and 4 bases from J, the junction contained 7 bases not matched to a gene.

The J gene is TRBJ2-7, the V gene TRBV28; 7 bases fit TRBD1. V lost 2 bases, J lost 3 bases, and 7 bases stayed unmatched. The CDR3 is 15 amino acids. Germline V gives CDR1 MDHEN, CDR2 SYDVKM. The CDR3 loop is CASSLVARDSYEQYF. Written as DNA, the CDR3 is TGTGCCAGCAGTTTAGTCGCCCGGGACAGCTACGAGCAGTACTTC.

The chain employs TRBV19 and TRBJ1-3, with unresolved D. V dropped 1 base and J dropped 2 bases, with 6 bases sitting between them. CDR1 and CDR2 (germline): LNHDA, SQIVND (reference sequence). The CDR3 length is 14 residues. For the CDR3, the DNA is TGTGCCAGTAGTATAGGGGAGGCTGGAAACACCATATATTTT. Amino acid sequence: CASSIGEAGNTIYF.

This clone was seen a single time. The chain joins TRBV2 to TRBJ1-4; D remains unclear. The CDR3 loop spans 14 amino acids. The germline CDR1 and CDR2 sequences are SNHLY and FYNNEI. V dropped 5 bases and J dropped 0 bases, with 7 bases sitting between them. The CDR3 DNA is TGTGCCAGCAGTCAACGCGCAACTAATGAAAAACTGTTTTTT. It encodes CASSQRATNEKLFF.

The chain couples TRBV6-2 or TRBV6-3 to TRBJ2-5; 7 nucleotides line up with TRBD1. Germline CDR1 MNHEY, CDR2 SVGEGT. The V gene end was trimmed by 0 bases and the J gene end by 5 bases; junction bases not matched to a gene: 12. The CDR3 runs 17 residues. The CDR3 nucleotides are TGTGCCAGCAGTTACTCGATGCCAGGGGGTGTGGGGGAGACCCAGTACTTC. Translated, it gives CASSYSMPGGVGETQYF.

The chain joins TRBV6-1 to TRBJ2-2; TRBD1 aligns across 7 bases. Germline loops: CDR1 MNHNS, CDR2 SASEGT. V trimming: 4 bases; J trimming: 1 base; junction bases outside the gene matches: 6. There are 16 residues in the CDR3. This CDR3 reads CASSGRTGRNTGELFF. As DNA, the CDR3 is TGTGCCAGCAGTGGGCGGACAGGAAGGAACACCGGGGAGCTGTTTTTT.

The CDR3 bases are TGTGCCAGCTTTGGGGGGAGCACTGAAGCTTTCTTT. Translated: CASFGGSTEAFF. The J gene is TRBJ1-1, the V gene TRBV13; D is possibly TRBD1 (5 bases). Trimming removed 8 bases from V and 4 bases from J, with 11 bases in between. Germline assignment: CDR1 PRHDT and CDR2 FYEKMQ (reference sequence). The CDR3 is 12 residues long.

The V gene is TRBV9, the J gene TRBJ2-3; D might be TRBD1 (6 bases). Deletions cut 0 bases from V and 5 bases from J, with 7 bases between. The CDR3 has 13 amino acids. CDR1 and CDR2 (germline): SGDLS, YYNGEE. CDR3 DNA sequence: TGTGCCAGCAGCGTAGGAGGGGGAGATACGCAGTATTTT. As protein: CASSVGGGDTQYF.

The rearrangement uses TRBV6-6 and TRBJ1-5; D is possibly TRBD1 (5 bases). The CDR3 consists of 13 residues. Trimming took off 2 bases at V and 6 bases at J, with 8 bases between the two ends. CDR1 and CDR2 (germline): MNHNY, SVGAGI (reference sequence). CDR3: CASSYNGGQPQHF. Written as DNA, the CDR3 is TGTGCCAGCAGTTACAACGGGGGTCAGCCCCAGCATTTT.

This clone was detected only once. CDR3 residues: CASSPDSFYGYTF. The DNA of the CDR3 is TGTGCCAGCAGCCCGGACAGTTTCTATGGCTACACCTTC. The chain employs TRBV11-2 and TRBJ1-2; perhaps TRBD1 as D (6 bases). Trimming took off 5 bases at V and 4 bases at J, with 11 bases between the two ends. CDR1 is SGHAT and CDR2 is FQNNGV in the germline V gene. The length of the CDR3 is 13 residues.

The CDR3 protein is CASRGGNQPQHF. The DNA of the CDR3 is TGTGCCAGCAGGGGAGGCAATCAGCCCCAGCATTTT. V gene TRBV25-1 combines with J gene TRBJ1-5; D is unresolved. CDR3 length: 12 residues. With 6 bases removed from V and 2 bases from J, the gap between germline ends came to 5 bases. Germline CDR1 reads MGHDK; CDR2 reads SYGVNS.

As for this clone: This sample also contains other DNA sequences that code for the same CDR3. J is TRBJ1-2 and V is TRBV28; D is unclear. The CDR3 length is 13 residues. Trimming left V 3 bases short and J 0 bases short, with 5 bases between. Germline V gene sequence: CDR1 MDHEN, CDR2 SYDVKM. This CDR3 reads CASSFTANYGYTF. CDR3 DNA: TGTGCCAGCAGTTTTACGGCTAACTATGGCTACACCTTC.

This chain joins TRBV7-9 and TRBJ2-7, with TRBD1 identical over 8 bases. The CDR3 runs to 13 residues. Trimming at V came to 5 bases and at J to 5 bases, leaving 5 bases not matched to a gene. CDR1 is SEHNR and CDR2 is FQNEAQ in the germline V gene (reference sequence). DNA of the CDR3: TGTGCCAGCAGCGCCAACAGGGGGAACGAGCAGTACTTC. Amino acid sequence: CASSANRGNEQYF.

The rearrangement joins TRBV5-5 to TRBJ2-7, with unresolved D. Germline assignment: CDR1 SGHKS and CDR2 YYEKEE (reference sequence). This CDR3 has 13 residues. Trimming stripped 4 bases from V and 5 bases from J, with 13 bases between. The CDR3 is CASSANPRDEQYF. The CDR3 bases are TGTGCCAGCAGCGCGAACCCCCGGGACGAGCAGTACTTC.

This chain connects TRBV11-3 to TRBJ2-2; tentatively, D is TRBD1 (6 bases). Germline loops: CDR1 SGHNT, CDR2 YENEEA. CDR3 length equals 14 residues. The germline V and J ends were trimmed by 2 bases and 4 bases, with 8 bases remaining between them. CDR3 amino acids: CASSLRGSTGELFF. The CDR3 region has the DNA TGTGCCAGCAGCTTAAGGGGGAGCACCGGGGAGCTGTTTTTT. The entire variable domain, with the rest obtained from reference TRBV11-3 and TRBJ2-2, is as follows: EAGVVQSPRYKIIEKKQPVAFWCNPISGHNTLYWYLQNLGQGPELLIRYENEEAVDDSQLPKDRFSAERLKGVDSTLKIQPAELGDSAVYLCASSLRGSTGELFFGEGSRLTVL.

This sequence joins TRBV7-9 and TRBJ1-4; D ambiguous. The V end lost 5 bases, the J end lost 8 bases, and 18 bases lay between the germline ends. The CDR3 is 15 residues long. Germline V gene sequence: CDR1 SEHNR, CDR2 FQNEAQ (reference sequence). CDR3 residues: CASSTHSYRGEKLFF. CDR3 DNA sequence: TGTGCCAGCAGCACCCACTCCTATCGCGGAGAAAAACTGTTTTTT.

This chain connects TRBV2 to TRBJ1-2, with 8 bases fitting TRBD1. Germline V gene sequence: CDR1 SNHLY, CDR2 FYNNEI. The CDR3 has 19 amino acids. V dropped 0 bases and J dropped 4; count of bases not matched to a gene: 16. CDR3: CASSEAWVGRGRISYGYTF. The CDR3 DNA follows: TGTGCCAGCAGTGAAGCTTGGGTGGGCAGGGGGCGAATTAGCTATGGCTACACCTTC.

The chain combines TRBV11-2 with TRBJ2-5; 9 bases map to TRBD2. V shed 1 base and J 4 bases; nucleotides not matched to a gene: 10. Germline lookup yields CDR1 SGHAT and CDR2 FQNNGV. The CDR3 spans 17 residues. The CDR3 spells CASSLGVTREGAETQYF. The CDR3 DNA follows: TGTGCCAGCAGCTTAGGGGTCACGCGGGAGGGCGCAGAGACCCAGTACTTC.

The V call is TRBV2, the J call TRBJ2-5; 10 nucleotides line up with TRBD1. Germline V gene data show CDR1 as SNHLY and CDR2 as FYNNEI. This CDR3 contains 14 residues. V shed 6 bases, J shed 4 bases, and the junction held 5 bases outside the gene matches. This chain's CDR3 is CASSPTGGVETQYF. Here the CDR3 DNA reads TGTGCCAGCAGCCCGACAGGGGGCGTAGAGACCCAGTACTTC.

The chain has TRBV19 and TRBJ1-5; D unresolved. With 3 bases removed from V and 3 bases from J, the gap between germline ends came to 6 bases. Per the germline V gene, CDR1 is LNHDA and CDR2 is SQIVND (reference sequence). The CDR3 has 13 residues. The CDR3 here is CASSMRPNQPQHF. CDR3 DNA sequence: TGTGCCAGTAGTATGCGCCCCAATCAGCCCCAGCATTTT.